This TCR beta chain was documented in a study of blood T cell repertoires in COVID-19. Whole-study context: Both acute and convalescent COVID-19 samples were obtained from the United States, Italy and Spain.

The method was immunoSEQ multiplex PCR; TCRdb's version includes in-frame clones alone and lacks a portion of them. The table shows about 130,000 clones, with roughly 77% occurring only once. Germline values: CDR1 DFQATT, CDR2 SNEGSKA (reference sequence). The J segment lost 6 bases and the V segment lost 3 bases, leaving 10 bases of the junction unmatched. The CDR3 loop spans 14 amino acids. The chain recombines TRBV20-1 with TRBJ2-7; 8 positions match TRBD2. This sequence was found in a woman aged 70 to 79 with COVID-19, enrolled during active disease. The material sequenced was peripheral blood. The DNA for the CDR3 is TGCAGTGCTAGTCAGGGTCGGGGGGGAGGCGAGCAGTACTTC. Amino acids: CSASQGRGGGEQYF.